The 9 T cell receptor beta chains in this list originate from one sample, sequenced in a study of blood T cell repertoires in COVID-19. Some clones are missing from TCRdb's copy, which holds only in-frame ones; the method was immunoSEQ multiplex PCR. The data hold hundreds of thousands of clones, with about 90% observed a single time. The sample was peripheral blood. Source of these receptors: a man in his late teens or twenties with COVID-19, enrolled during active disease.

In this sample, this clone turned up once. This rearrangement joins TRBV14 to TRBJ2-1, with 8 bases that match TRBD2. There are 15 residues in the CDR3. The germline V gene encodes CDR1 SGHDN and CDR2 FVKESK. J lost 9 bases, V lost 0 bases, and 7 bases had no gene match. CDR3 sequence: CASSQEPGGPIEQFF. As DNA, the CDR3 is TGTGCCAGCAGCCAAGAGCCGGGGGGGCCTATTGAGCAGTTCTTC.

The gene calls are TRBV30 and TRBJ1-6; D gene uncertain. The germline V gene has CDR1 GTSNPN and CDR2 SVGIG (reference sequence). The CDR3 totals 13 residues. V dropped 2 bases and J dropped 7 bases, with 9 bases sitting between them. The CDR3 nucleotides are TGTGCCTGGAGTAAACAGCAGAATTCACCCCTCCACTTT. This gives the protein CAWSKQQNSPLHF.

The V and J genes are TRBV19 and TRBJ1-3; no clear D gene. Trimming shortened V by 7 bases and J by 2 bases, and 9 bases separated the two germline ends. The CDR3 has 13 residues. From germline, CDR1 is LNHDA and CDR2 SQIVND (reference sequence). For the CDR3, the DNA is TGTGCCAGTACGGAGGTCCCTGGAAACACCATATATTTT. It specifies CASTEVPGNTIYF.

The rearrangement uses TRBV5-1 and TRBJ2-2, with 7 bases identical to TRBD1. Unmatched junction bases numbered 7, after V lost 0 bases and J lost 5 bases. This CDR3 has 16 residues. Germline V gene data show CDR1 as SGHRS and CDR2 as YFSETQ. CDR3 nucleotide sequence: TGCGCCAGCAGCTTGGATGTTGGGACAGCGACCGGGGAGCTGTTTTTT. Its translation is CASSLDVGTATGELFF.

DNA for the CDR3: TGCGCCAGCAGCCCGGGCGCTGCGGCCCAGAGGGTCAATGAGCAGTTCTTC. Protein: CASSPGAAAQRVNEQFF. The V gene is TRBV5-1, the J gene TRBJ2-1; D is perhaps TRBD2 (5 bases). CDR3 length: 17 amino acids. CDR1 is SGHRS and CDR2 is YFSETQ in the germline V gene. The V end lost 4 bases, the J end lost 6 bases, and 23 bases lay between the germline ends.

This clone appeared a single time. Written as DNA, the CDR3 is TGTGCCAGCAGTGATGAGTGGCGGGGGCACTACAATGAGCAGTTCTTC. Amino acids: CASSDEWRGHYNEQFF. The chain uses TRBV6-4 and TRBJ2-1; D may be TRBD2 (7 bases). V was cut by 3 bases and J by 3 bases, with 15 bases left in between. The CDR3 covers 16 residues. Germline V lookup: CDR1 MRHNA, CDR2 SNTAGT.

CDR3 DNA sequence: TGCGCCAGCAGCCTGGGGACTAGTCACCTAGAGGTCTACGAGCAGTACTTC. This sequence encodes CASSLGTSHLEVYEQYF. The chain links TRBV5-1 to TRBJ2-7, with 8 bases fitting TRBD2. This CDR3 spans 17 amino acids. The germline V gene encodes CDR1 SGHRS and CDR2 YFSETQ. J was trimmed by 3 bases and V by 4 bases; bases with no gene match: 15.

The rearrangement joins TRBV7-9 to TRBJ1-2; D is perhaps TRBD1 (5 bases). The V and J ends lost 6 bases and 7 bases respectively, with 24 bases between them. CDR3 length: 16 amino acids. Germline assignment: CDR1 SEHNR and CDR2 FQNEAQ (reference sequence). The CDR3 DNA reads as TGTGCCAGCAGTCTAGGCGACGGGGGGGTCTTGACTGGCTACACCTTC. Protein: CASSLGDGGVLTGYTF.

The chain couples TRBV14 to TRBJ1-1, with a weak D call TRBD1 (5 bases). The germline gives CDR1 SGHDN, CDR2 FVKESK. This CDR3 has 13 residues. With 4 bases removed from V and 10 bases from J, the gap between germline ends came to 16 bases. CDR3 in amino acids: CASSLKTWGGAFF. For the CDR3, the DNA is TGTGCCAGCAGCCTTAAAACCTGGGGGGGAGCTTTCTTT.